A selection of T cell receptor beta chains follows, all from one sample in a study of blood T cells in healthy people across ages. TCRdb re-analysed the 5' RACE reads in MiXCR, keeping a single row per CDR3 protein. The sample yields 980,000 or so distinct CDR3 sequences, roughly 52% seen once. The sequenced sample consisted of blood. The origin of the receptors is a man aged 30-40 years in good health. The CDR3 runs from the conserved cysteine through the conserved F or W. D genes are given only for firm matches.

D,J,V,CDR3
-,TRBJ1-4,TRBV28,CASGERKLFF
-,TRBJ1-1,TRBV3-1,CASSRRQVMNTEAFF
-,TRBJ1-6,TRBV27,CASSFGGGNSPLHF
-,TRBJ2-3,TRBV7-2,CASSLRVDTQYF
-,TRBJ2-3,TRBV29-1,CSVGGFTDTQYF
-,TRBJ2-5,TRBV11-3,CASSLDHRNAQYF
TRBD1,TRBJ2-3,TRBV29-1,CSAPGQSTDTQYF
TRBD1,TRBJ1-1,TRBV12-3/TRBV12-4,CASSPTTGDEAFF
TRBD1,TRBJ1-6,TRBV4-1,CASSQDWVPGQGFWSPLHF
-,TRBJ2-1,TRBV5-1,CASSAVLGLDNEQFF
TRBD1,TRBJ2-7,TRBV27,CASSTRQGFNYEQYF
-,TRBJ1-1,TRBV28,CASSFKGLFAEAFF
-,TRBJ2-1,TRBV4-3,CASSQGGRVHEQFF
-,TRBJ1-2,TRBV6-5,CTSSYAGYGHTF